These T cell receptor beta chains were read from a single sample in a study of beta chain features in type 1 diabetes. Assay: immunoSEQ multiplex PCR; the TCRdb copy retains only in-frame clones and omits some. The table has about 230,000 clones, 9.6% seen once; the top ten hold approximately 0.035%. Sequenced: naive CD4+ T cells from blood. The source of these receptors is a woman aged 18-29 years in good health. Both conserved end residues are part of each CDR3. Fields, in order: clone size, V gene, CDR3 length, D gene, J gene, CDR3 DNA, CDR3 protein. The D gene is left open where the match is weak. The size entry is marked missing in some rows and otherwise reads once, few, many or a size class.

clone_size: few
v_call: TRBV10-3
cdr3_length: 16
d_call: TRBD1
j_call: TRBJ2-1
cdr3_nt: TGTGCCATCAGTCTCCTCGAGGGGGCTCCAAACAATGAGCAGTTCTTC
cdr3_aa: CAISLLEGAPNNEQFF

clone_size: NA
v_call: TRBV21-1
cdr3_length: 17
d_call: NA
j_call: TRBJ2-4
cdr3_nt: TGTGCCAGCCAACAGGGAAAAGGCTTTGGGGCCAAAAACATTCAGTACTTC
cdr3_aa: CASQQGKGFGAKNIQYF

clone_size: NA
v_call: TRBV19
cdr3_length: 15
d_call: TRBD2
j_call: TRBJ2-3
cdr3_nt: TGTGCCAGTAGTGGTTTTGGGGGGGACACAGATACGCAGTATTTT
cdr3_aa: CASSGFGGDTDTQYF

clone_size: NA
v_call: TRBV21-1
cdr3_length: 15
d_call: NA
j_call: TRBJ1-5
cdr3_nt: TGTGCCAGCAGCAAAACAGGGGAGCGCAATCAGCCCCAGCATTTT
cdr3_aa: CASSKTGERNQPQHF

clone_size: few
v_call: TRBV28
cdr3_length: 14
d_call: TRBD2
j_call: TRBJ2-7
cdr3_nt: TGTGCCAGCAGTTTGATCGGGAGGGCCTACGAGCAGTACTTC
cdr3_aa: CASSLIGRAYEQYF

clone_size: few
v_call: TRBV7-9
cdr3_length: 14
d_call: NA
j_call: TRBJ1-2
cdr3_nt: TGTGCCAGCAGCTTAGGCGGGACGTATGATGGCTACACCTTC
cdr3_aa: CASSLGGTYDGYTF

clone_size: NA
v_call: TRBV6-1
cdr3_length: 12
d_call: NA
j_call: TRBJ1-1
cdr3_nt: TGTGCCAGCAGTGTGACGGGGGCTGAAGCTTTCTTT
cdr3_aa: CASSVTGAEAFF

clone_size: few
v_call: TRBV4-1
cdr3_length: 15
d_call: NA
j_call: TRBJ1-1
cdr3_nt: TGCGCCAGCAGCCAACTCGTTTCAGGGAACACTGAAGCTTTCTTT
cdr3_aa: CASSQLVSGNTEAFF

clone_size: few
v_call: TRBV30
cdr3_length: 15
d_call: TRBD2
j_call: TRBJ2-1
cdr3_nt: TGTGCCTGGAGTCAGAGACTAGCGGGGGGAGGTGAGCAGTTCTTC
cdr3_aa: CAWSQRLAGGGEQFF

clone_size: NA
v_call: TRBV9
cdr3_length: 14
d_call: NA
j_call: TRBJ1-2
cdr3_nt: TGTGCCAGCAGCGTCGGGGGGCAGAGCTATGGCTACACCTTC
cdr3_aa: CASSVGGQSYGYTF

clone_size: few
v_call: TRBV30
cdr3_length: 15
d_call: TRBD1
j_call: TRBJ2-2
cdr3_nt: TGTGCCTCCTTGGGACAGGGGATGGTCGCCGGGGAGCTGTTTTTT
cdr3_aa: CASLGQGMVAGELFF

clone_size: NA
v_call: TRBV30
cdr3_length: 15
d_call: TRBD1
j_call: TRBJ1-6
cdr3_nt: TGTGCCTGGAGTGCCCAGACAGGGCTTAATTCACCCCTCCACTTT
cdr3_aa: CAWSAQTGLNSPLHF

clone_size: NA
v_call: TRBV11-2
cdr3_length: 15
d_call: TRBD1
j_call: TRBJ1-3
cdr3_nt: TGTGCCAGCAGCCGCCCTGGGACAGCAGGAAACACCATATATTTT
cdr3_aa: CASSRPGTAGNTIYF

clone_size: few
v_call: TRBV30
cdr3_length: 13
d_call: TRBD2
j_call: TRBJ2-7
cdr3_nt: TGTGCCTGGAGGACTAGCGGGACCGTAGAGCAGTACTTC
cdr3_aa: CAWRTSGTVEQYF

clone_size: NA
v_call: TRBV27
cdr3_length: 17
d_call: TRBD1
j_call: TRBJ1-2
cdr3_nt: TGTGCCAGCAGTCGAAATCCGGTACTCGGGACAGGGGGCGGCTACACCTTC
cdr3_aa: CASSRNPVLGTGGGYTF

clone_size: few
v_call: TRBV27
cdr3_length: 15
d_call: TRBD1
j_call: TRBJ1-2
cdr3_nt: TGTGCCAGCAGTTCAGCCGGGACAGGGAACTATGGCTACACCTTC
cdr3_aa: CASSSAGTGNYGYTF

clone_size: NA
v_call: TRBV6-1
cdr3_length: 14
d_call: NA
j_call: TRBJ1-1
cdr3_nt: TGTGCCACCGACAGAAAAACAAGCAACACTGAAGCTTTCTTT
cdr3_aa: CATDRKTSNTEAFF

clone_size: NA
v_call: TRBV6-5
cdr3_length: 15
d_call: TRBD1
j_call: TRBJ2-7
cdr3_nt: TGTGCCAGCAGATGGACAGGGAAGTGGGGTTACGAGCAGTACTTC
cdr3_aa: CASRWTGKWGYEQYF

clone_size: few
v_call: TRBV30
cdr3_length: 15
d_call: NA
j_call: TRBJ1-3
cdr3_nt: TGTGCCTGGAGGCAACAGGGTCGGCAAGGAAACACCATATATTTT
cdr3_aa: CAWRQQGRQGNTIYF

clone_size: NA
v_call: TRBV7-9
cdr3_length: 15
d_call: NA
j_call: TRBJ1-1
cdr3_nt: TGTGCCAGCAGCTTATCGGCAGGGGAGAACACTGAAGCTTTCTTT
cdr3_aa: CASSLSAGENTEAFF

clone_size: NA
v_call: TRBV19
cdr3_length: 13
d_call: TRBD1
j_call: TRBJ1-6
cdr3_nt: TGTGCCAGTAAGGGACAGGGCAATTCACCCCTCCACTTT
cdr3_aa: CASKGQGNSPLHF

clone_size: few
v_call: TRBV6-1
cdr3_length: 15
d_call: TRBD1
j_call: TRBJ1-1
cdr3_nt: TGTGCCAGCAGTGGCGACAGGGGTCCGAACACTGAAGCTTTCTTT
cdr3_aa: CASSGDRGPNTEAFF

clone_size: NA
v_call: TRBV7-2
cdr3_length: 15
d_call: TRBD2
j_call: TRBJ2-3
cdr3_nt: TGTGCCAGCAGCTACCTAGCGGGAGTGGAAGATACGCAGTATTTT
cdr3_aa: CASSYLAGVEDTQYF

clone_size: NA
v_call: TRBV9
cdr3_length: 14
d_call: NA
j_call: TRBJ1-5
cdr3_nt: TGTGCCAGCAGCGTAGAGGGGGGGAATCAGCCCCAGCATTTT
cdr3_aa: CASSVEGGNQPQHF

clone_size: few
v_call: TRBV6-5
cdr3_length: 14
d_call: TRBD1
j_call: TRBJ1-2
cdr3_nt: TGTGCCAGCAGAGGAAGACAGGGGAACTATGGCTACACCTTC
cdr3_aa: CASRGRQGNYGYTF

clone_size: few
v_call: TRBV29-1
cdr3_length: 14
d_call: NA
j_call: TRBJ2-3
cdr3_nt: TGCAGCGCTGGGGGGGGCAGGGGCACAGATACGCAGTATTTT
cdr3_aa: CSAGGGRGTDTQYF

clone_size: few
v_call: TRBV18
cdr3_length: 15
d_call: NA
j_call: TRBJ1-5
cdr3_nt: TGTGCCAGCTCACCACGCGGGTTGAGCAATCAGCCCCAGCATTTT
cdr3_aa: CASSPRGLSNQPQHF

clone_size: few
v_call: TRBV7-2
cdr3_length: 17
d_call: NA
j_call: TRBJ2-1
cdr3_nt: TGTGCCAGCAGCTTAGCACCCCCTAGCCACACCTACAATGAGCAGTTCTTC
cdr3_aa: CASSLAPPSHTYNEQFF

clone_size: few
v_call: TRBV6-5
cdr3_length: 13
d_call: TRBD1
j_call: TRBJ2-5
cdr3_nt: TGTGCCAGCAGCAGACAGGGCCAAGAGACCCAGTACTTC
cdr3_aa: CASSRQGQETQYF

clone_size: NA
v_call: TRBV7-8
cdr3_length: 16
d_call: TRBD1
j_call: TRBJ1-5
cdr3_nt: TGTGCCAGCAGCAGAGGGACAGGAAGGGGTAATCAGCCCCAGCATTTT
cdr3_aa: CASSRGTGRGNQPQHF

clone_size: NA
v_call: TRBV6-1
cdr3_length: 13
d_call: NA
j_call: TRBJ2-3
cdr3_nt: TGTGCCAGCGGGGGGGCCAGGACAGATACGCAGTATTTT
cdr3_aa: CASGGARTDTQYF

clone_size: few
v_call: TRBV21-1
cdr3_length: 17
d_call: NA
j_call: TRBJ1-5
cdr3_nt: TGTGCCAGCACCCCGTGGAACAGGGCCTATAGCAATCAGCCCCAGCATTTT
cdr3_aa: CASTPWNRAYSNQPQHF

clone_size: NA
v_call: TRBV19
cdr3_length: 17
d_call: TRBD1
j_call: TRBJ2-7
cdr3_nt: TGTGCCAGTAGTATGGAGGAGGGACAGGGGAGCTCCTACGAGCAGTACTTC
cdr3_aa: CASSMEEGQGSSYEQYF

clone_size: NA
v_call: TRBV25-1
cdr3_length: 16
d_call: TRBD1
j_call: TRBJ2-5
cdr3_nt: TGTGCCAGCAGTCCGGGGACAGGGGTCTTCGCAGAGACCCAGTACTTC
cdr3_aa: CASSPGTGVFAETQYF

clone_size: NA
v_call: TRBV6-5
cdr3_length: 15
d_call: TRBD2
j_call: TRBJ2-3
cdr3_nt: TGTGCCAGCAGTGACTCCGGACTAGCGGGGGGTACGCAGTATTTT
cdr3_aa: CASSDSGLAGGTQYF

clone_size: few
v_call: TRBV6-5
cdr3_length: 16
d_call: NA
j_call: TRBJ2-7
cdr3_nt: TGTGCCAGCAGTTCCCTTACGACGGGAAGCTCCTACGAGCAGTACTTC
cdr3_aa: CASSSLTTGSSYEQYF

clone_size: NA
v_call: TRBV11-1
cdr3_length: 14
d_call: NA
j_call: TRBJ1-2
cdr3_nt: TGTGCCAGCAGCTTAGTGGGAGCGTCAGGCGGCTACACCTTC
cdr3_aa: CASSLVGASGGYTF